The clone carrying this TCR beta chain was seen a handful of times. Its antigen is unidentified. Building the TCR beta libraries relied on iRepertoire HTBI primers, and CDR3 regions underwent Arm-PCR. TCRdb reprocessed the multiplex PCR reads via MiXCR and lists one record per CDR3 protein. This table holds almost 350,000 distinct CDR3 sequences, 20% found once. This entry comes from a study of regulatory T cells in long-lasting Graves disease. Study-wide results and caveats: New patients shared fewer public clonotypes (around 980) than persistent patients did (around 2,900).

The CDR3 has 15 amino acids. The germline gives CDR1 SGHDT, CDR2 YYEEEE. The junction had 9 bases not matched to a gene; V was cut back by 0 bases and J by 6 bases. As to time point: persistent/refractory GD, antithyroid drugs over 5 years with positive TRAb. RNA from PBMCs was the source of the TCR library. American Thyroid Association guidelines defined how Graves' disease was diagnosed. The material sequenced was peripheral blood mononuclear cells (PBMCs), taken when the disease was refractory, from a patient treated with antithyroid drugs. This chain connects TRBV5-6 to TRBJ2-7, with 7 bases matching TRBD2. The receptor's source is a female donor with Graves disease. The CDR3, as DNA: TGTGCCAGCAGCTTGGTCCGACTAGCAGGTAGCGAGCAGTACTTC. Its protein is CASSLVRLAGSEQYF.